The 5 T cell receptor beta chains below were found in one sample sequenced in a study of T cell changes during pregnancy in multiple sclerosis. Using immunoSEQ multiplex PCR, the repertoire was profiled, and TCRdb retains in-frame clones only, with some absent. The sample includes about 20,000 clones, 80% to 90% seen only once; the top ten take 7.5%. Here the sequenced sample was CD8+ T cells from peripheral blood mononuclear cells, taken in the second trimester of pregnancy. These receptors all stem from a female donor in good health, enrolled as a control in a pregnancy study.

The chain employs TRBV21-1 and TRBJ2-3; the DNA was not compared with TRBD2, the D call given in the table. TRBV21-1 is flagged as a pseudogene. This CDR3 region has 16 residues. The CDR3 nucleotides are TGTGCCAGCAGCAAAGCCACTAGCGGTTACACAGATACGCAGTATTTT. Protein product: CASSKATSGYTDTQYF.

This clone was seen a single time. V gene TRBV2 combines with J gene TRBJ2-7; 11 bases align to TRBD2. CDR1 and CDR2 from the germline V gene are SNHLY and FYNNEI. V lost 3 bases, J lost 6 bases, and 7 bases stayed unmatched. CDR3 size: 15 residues. CDR3 coding DNA: TGTGCCAGCAGTGATACTAGCGGGGGTGACGGCGAGCAGTACTTC. Amino acids: CASSDTSGGDGEQYF.

The V call is TRBV7-8, the J call TRBJ2-5; D perhaps matches TRBD1 (5 bases). Germline lookup yields CDR1 SGHVS and CDR2 FQNEAQ. The length of the CDR3 is 14 residues. V lost 2 bases and J lost 5, with 12 bases in between. CDR3 protein: CASSLLDNEETQYF. DNA for the CDR3: TGTGCCAGCAGCTTACTGGACAATGAGGAGACCCAGTACTTC.

The rearrangement uses TRBV4-1 and TRBJ2-1; the D is unclear. The V and J ends lost 1 base and 0 bases respectively, with 19 bases between them. The CDR3 length is 19 residues. Germline CDR1 MGHRA, CDR2 YSYEKL. This CDR3 reads CASSQGLRGVSSSYNEQFF. As DNA, the CDR3 is TGCGCCAGCAGCCAAGGACTTCGCGGAGTTTCGAGCTCCTACAATGAGCAGTTCTTC.

The genes are TRBV6-6 and TRBJ2-5; D is uncertain. The better agreement between TRBJ2-7 and the DNA end casts doubt on the J call. The germline CDR1 and CDR2 sequences are MNHNY and SVGAGI (reference sequence). This CDR3 has 14 amino acids. CDR3 nucleotide sequence: TGTGCCAGCAGTTACTCTGCGGCCTCCTACGAGCAGTACTTC. Amino acid sequence: CASSYSAASYEQYF.